This T cell receptor beta chain is from a study of cytomegalovirus exposure and HLA in healthy donors. Looked up from germline, CDR1 is SEHNR and CDR2 is FQNEAQ (reference sequence). Trimming removed 4 bases at V and 0 bases at J, with 13 bases between. This CDR3 is 16 amino acids long. The PCR had 60 Vbeta and 13 Jbeta primers. Sequenced by immunoSEQ multiplex PCR; TCRdb stores in-frame clones only, minus some. The data hold around 120,000 clones, with about 80% observed a single time. Sequenced material: PBMCs. The sequence came from a human donor in good health. The genes are TRBV7-9 and TRBJ1-3; D gene unclear. CDR3 DNA: TGTGCCAGCAGCTCTATGGCAGGCTTCTCTGGAAACACCATATATTTT. Translating gives CASSSMAGFSGNTIYF.